This T cell receptor beta chain stems from a study of read filtering for tumor transcriptome and immune sequencing. Overall study: Whole-transcriptome libraries were prepared after DNase treatment.

At the time of active disease, bone marrow was collected from every patient. V trimming: 0 bases; J trimming: 5 bases; junction bases outside the gene matches: 5. The CDR3 runs to 14 residues. Per the germline V gene, CDR1 is DFQATT and CDR2 is SNEGSKA (reference sequence). This clonotype was counted many times. Its antigen is undetermined. Broader study findings: Approximately 82% of IR-seq clonotypes had a single read, yet these held approximately 3.5% of reads. RNA-seq captured clonotypes less deeply and reliably than IR-seq.

The library was built from around 380 ng RNA with molecular barcoded adaptors for alpha/delta and beta/gamma chains. MiXCR was run by TCRdb on the reads, yielding one entry per CDR3 protein. The profile covers fewer than 100,000 distinct CDR3 sequences, with around an eighth appearing a single time and under 15% taken by the ten largest. The source material was a population of CD138-negative cells sorted from bone marrow. The chain employs TRBV20-1 and TRBJ2-7; 9 bases line up with TRBD2. The sequence derives from a donor over 35 with multiple myeloma. The CDR3 nucleotides read TGCAGTGCTAGAGAGGGGCTAGCGGGGAACGAGCAGTACTTC. Protein product: CSAREGLAGNEQYF.